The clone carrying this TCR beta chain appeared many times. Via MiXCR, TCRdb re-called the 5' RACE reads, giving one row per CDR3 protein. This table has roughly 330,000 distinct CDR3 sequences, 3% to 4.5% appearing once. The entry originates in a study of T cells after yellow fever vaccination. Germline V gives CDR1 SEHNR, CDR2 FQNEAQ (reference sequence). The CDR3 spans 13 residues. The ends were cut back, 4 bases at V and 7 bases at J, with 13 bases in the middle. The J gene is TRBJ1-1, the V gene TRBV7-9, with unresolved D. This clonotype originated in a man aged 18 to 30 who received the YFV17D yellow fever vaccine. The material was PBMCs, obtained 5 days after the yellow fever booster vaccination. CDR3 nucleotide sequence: TGTGCCAGCAGCTCGTATCATGGCAGTGAAGCTTTCTTT. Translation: CASSSYHGSEAFF. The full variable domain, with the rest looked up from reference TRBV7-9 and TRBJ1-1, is DTGVSQNPRHKITKRGQNVTFRCDPISEHNRLYWYRQTLGQGPEFLTYFQNEAQLEKSRLLSDRFSAERPKGSFSTLEIQRTEQGDSAMYLCASSSYHGSEAFFGQGTRLTVV.